One sample yielded the 19 T cell receptor beta chains listed below, sequenced in a study of regulatory T cells in long-lasting Graves disease. Library construction for TCR beta used iRepertoire HTBI primers and Arm-PCR of CDR3 regions. TCRdb re-called the multiplex PCR reads through MiXCR, storing one row per CDR3 protein. In the table there are some 490,000 distinct CDR3 sequences, 12% of which are singletons. Indicated time point: newly diagnosed GD, antithyroid drugs for less than 3 months. From RNA extracted from PBMCs, the TCR library was made. Separately, the same data were catalogued under a study of T cells in Graves' hyperthyroidism and ophthalmopathy.

The sample was peripheral blood mononuclear cells (PBMCs), taken at new diagnosis, from a patient treated with antithyroid drugs. Receptors originate from a woman under 40 with Graves disease.

The sample holds many counts of this clonotype. The CDR3 DNA reads as TGCAGTGCCGGGGGGGGTAGGGGCGCTGAAGCTTTCTTT. It encodes CSAGGGRGAEAFF. The chain links TRBV20-1 to TRBJ1-1; a possible D gene is TRBD1 (5 bases). Trimming took off 6 bases at V and 6 bases at J, with 17 bases between the two ends. The CDR3 contains 13 residues. Germline assignment: CDR1 DFQATT and CDR2 SNEGSKA (reference sequence).

The chain joins TRBV6-2 or TRBV6-3 to TRBJ1-2, with D perhaps matching TRBD1 (5 bases). CDR3 length: 16 residues. Germline V gives CDR1 MNHEY, CDR2 SVGEGT. Trimming shortened V by 0 bases and J by 8 bases, and 19 bases separated the two germline ends. Written as DNA, the CDR3 is TGTGCCAGCAGTTACTCATCTCCACCAGGGTACGGCGGCTACACCTTC. This encodes CASSYSSPPGYGGYTF.

This clonotype appeared once. CDR3 residues: CASNPGWGHSSYNEQFF. CDR3 in DNA: TGTGCCAGCAATCCGGGATGGGGGCACAGCTCCTACAATGAGCAGTTCTTC. The chain has TRBV2 and TRBJ2-1, with D possibly being TRBD1 (6 bases). Trimming left V 7 bases short and J 0 bases short, with 19 bases between. In germline, CDR1 is SNHLY, CDR2 FYNNEI. CDR3 length: 17 amino acids. Looking up the rest from reference TRBV2 and TRBJ2-1 gives the full variable domain: EPEVTQTPSHQVTQMGQEVILRCVPISNHLYFYWYRQILGQKVEFLVSFYNNEISEKSEIFDDQFSVERPDGSNFTLKIRSTKLEDSAMYFCASNPGWGHSSYNEQFFGPGTRLTVL.

As for this clonotype: Compared with germline, one end of the junction differs, possibly owing to a read error. V usage is TRBV3-1 and J usage is TRBJ2-3; D ambiguous. Germline V gene data show CDR1 as LGHDT and CDR2 as YNNKEL (reference sequence). The CDR3 sequence is 13 residues long. The CDR3, as DNA: TGTGCCAGCAGCCATCGAGTTGCAGATACGCAGTGTTTT. This translates into CASSHRVADTQCF.

This clonotype was recorded many times. The chain combines TRBV6-1 with TRBJ2-7, with TRBD2 matching 7 bases. The CDR3 length is 13 residues. V lost 6 bases to trimming and J lost 6 bases; unmatched junction nucleotides: 8. Germline V lookup: CDR1 MNHNS, CDR2 SASEGT. DNA of the CDR3: TGTGCCAGCAGAGTGACTAGCTTCAGCGAGCAGTACTTC. Protein: CASRVTSFSEQYF.

V usage is TRBV4-1 and J usage is TRBJ1-2; D gene ambiguous. This CDR3 has 14 amino acids. V lost 1 base, J lost 5 bases, and 11 bases lay in between. In germline, CDR1 is MGHRA, CDR2 YSYEKL. CDR3 region: CASSQVRSVYGYTF. As DNA, the CDR3 is TGCGCCAGCAGCCAAGTCCGCAGCGTTTATGGCTACACCTTC.

This clonotype was detected many times. The chain has TRBV30 and TRBJ2-1; D is ambiguous. This CDR3 has 14 amino acids. With 4 bases removed from V and 0 bases from J, the gap between germline ends came to 10 bases. CDR1 is GTSNPN, CDR2 SVGIG, per germline (reference sequence). The CDR3: CAWTVLFSYNEQFF. For the CDR3, the DNA is TGTGCCTGGACCGTCTTATTCTCCTACAATGAGCAGTTCTTC.

This clonotype was counted ten times or more. This chain connects TRBV6-5 to TRBJ2-5, with D unclear. The CDR3 spans 14 residues. Germline V CDR1 and CDR2: MNHEY, SVGAGI. V was pared by 4 bases and J by 5 bases, with 14 bases between. As DNA, the CDR3 is TGTGCCAGCAGTTCCCGTTTGAGTGAGGAGACCCAGTACTTC. Residues: CASSSRLSEETQYF.

This clonotype was detected a few times. The chain links TRBV7-9 to TRBJ2-7, with D perhaps TRBD2 (5 bases). This CDR3 is 12 amino acids long. Trimming left V 7 bases short and J 6 bases short, with 13 bases between. From germline, CDR1 is SEHNR and CDR2 FQNEAQ (reference sequence). CDR3 residues: CASNSRGFEQYF. In DNA, the CDR3 is TGTGCCAGCAACTCGAGAGGGTTCGAGCAGTACTTC. The whole variable domain, remainder taken from reference TRBV7-9 and TRBJ2-7, is DTGVSQNPRHKITKRGQNVTFRCDPISEHNRLYWYRQTLGQGPEFLTYFQNEAQLEKSRLLSDRFSAERPKGSFSTLEIQRTEQGDSAMYLCASNSRGFEQYFGPGTRLTVT.

There are many counts of this clonotype. This chain joins TRBV6-1 and TRBJ1-1; D ambiguous. Trimming pared 1 base from V and 10 bases from J, leaving 16 bases between. Germline V CDR1 and CDR2: MNHNS, SASEGT. The CDR3 is 14 residues long. The CDR3 coding sequence is TGTGCCAGCAGTGAAGGACCGGGCCCCCCTACAGCTTTCTTT. As protein: CASSEGPGPPTAFF.

Many counts were recorded for this clonotype. The chain recombines TRBV12-3 or TRBV12-4 with TRBJ2-7; 10 bases fit TRBD2. With V trimmed by 1 base and J by 2 bases, 5 bases remained unmatched. The CDR3 consists of 16 residues. The CDR3 region is CASSLGGLAIPYEQYF. The CDR3 DNA follows: TGTGCCAGCAGTTTAGGGGGACTAGCGATACCCTACGAGCAGTACTTC.

This clonotype has a count of ten or more. This chain links TRBV20-1 with TRBJ2-7; the D gene is possibly TRBD1 (5 bases). The ends were cut back, 4 bases at V and 2 bases at J, with 9 bases in the middle. Germline V gives CDR1 DFQATT, CDR2 SNEGSKA (reference sequence). The CDR3 sequence is 12 residues long. For the CDR3, the DNA is TGCAGTGCTATAGCAGGGACCTACGAGCAGTACTTC. Protein sequence: CSAIAGTYEQYF.

This clonotype was counted ten times or more. This sequence joins TRBV29-1 and TRBJ2-1, with 10 nucleotides matching TRBD2. Germline trimming cut 8 bases from V and 5 bases from J; bases unmatched to any gene: 12. From germline, CDR1 is SQVTM and CDR2 ANQGSEA. The CDR3 sequence is 15 residues long. Here the CDR3 reads CSYRGGTSVNNEQFF. In nucleotides, the CDR3 is TGCAGCTACCGGGGGGGGACTAGCGTCAACAATGAGCAGTTCTTC.

This clonotype was seen ten or more times. The CDR3 region is CASSIPGQSYEQYF. The CDR3 coding sequence is TGTGCCAGCAGTATCCCAGGGCAGTCCTACGAGCAGTACTTC. The J gene is TRBJ2-7, the V gene TRBV28; tentative D call: TRBD1 (5 bases). V was pared by 5 bases and J by 1 base, with 12 bases between. This CDR3 is 14 amino acids long. CDR1 is MDHEN, CDR2 SYDVKM, per germline.

This clonotype was seen repeatedly, ten times or more. This rearrangement joins TRBV10-3 to TRBJ2-7; D is tentatively TRBD1 or TRBD2 (5 bases each). The CDR3 runs to 16 residues. Trimming removed 6 bases at V and 2 bases at J, with 20 bases between. The V gene's germline CDR1 is ENHRY and CDR2 SYGVKD. CDR3 protein: CAIRGRPGIEAYEQYF. DNA for the CDR3: TGTGCCATCAGGGGGCGGCCGGGGATAGAGGCCTACGAGCAGTACTTC.

The table lists this clonotype with a few counts. A much larger clone lies one base from this, so it may be a read error. The CDR3 DNA follows: TGTGCCAGCAGTGGACTGGTCACAGGGGTCCAGCCCCAGCATTTT. As protein: CASSGLVTGVQPQHF. The rearrangement joins TRBV2 to TRBJ1-5; TRBD1 aligns across 7 bases. V was clipped by 4 bases and J by 7 bases; unmatched bases: 10. CDR3 size: 15 residues. CDR1 is SNHLY, CDR2 FYNNEI, per germline.

This clonotype appeared many times. The J gene is TRBJ1-1, the V gene TRBV30; D unclear. CDR1 is GTSNPN and CDR2 is SVGIG in the germline V gene (reference sequence). Trimming shortened V by 1 base and J by 11 bases, and 17 bases separated the two germline ends. The CDR3 consists of 13 residues. The CDR3 coding sequence is TGTGCCTGGAGTGCACAAACGATGGGAGAGGCTTTCTTT. This encodes CAWSAQTMGEAFF.

The rearrangement uses TRBV18 and TRBJ2-2; unclear D gene. The CDR3 consists of 15 residues. Trimming shortened V by 0 bases and J by 1 base, and 6 bases separated the two germline ends. Germline CDR1 reads KGHSH; CDR2 reads LQKENI. This CDR3 is CASSPPSQNTGELFF. In DNA, the CDR3 is TGTGCCAGCTCACCACCGTCACAGAACACCGGGGAGCTGTTTTTT. Supplemented by reference TRBV18 and TRBJ2-2, the full variable domain reads NAGVMQNPRHLVRRRGQEARLRCSPMKGHSHVYWYRQLPEEGLKFMVYLQKENIIDESGMPKERFSAEFPKEGPSILRIQQVVRGDSAAYFCASSPPSQNTGELFFGEGSRLTVL.

This clonotype has ten or more counts. The chain carries TRBV19 and TRBJ1-5; no firm D call. Between the trimmed V and J ends, which lost 8 bases and 0 bases, there was a span of 11 bases. The CDR3 is made up of 14 amino acids. CDR1 and CDR2 from the germline V gene are LNHDA and SQIVND (reference sequence). The CDR3: CASRRDYSNQPQHF. CDR3 sequence (DNA): TGTGCCAGTCGAAGGGATTATAGCAATCAGCCCCAGCATTTT.